This T cell receptor beta chain appears in the sequencing data of a study of identical twins. Study results and caveats: There was more out-of-frame TCR alpha sharing in monozygotic twins than models estimated. Memory repertoires lacked the insertion deficit that abundant cord blood beta clonotypes showed.

CDR3 length: 14 residues. Germline-derived CDR1 and CDR2 are MDHEN and SYDVKM. V lost 4 bases and J lost 5, with 13 bases in between. As regards this clonotype: The antigen remains unidentified.

Template switching added a universal primer site; cDNA carried unique molecular identifiers. TCRdb used MiXCR to reprocess the 5' RACE reads, holding one entry per CDR3 protein. The sample holds about 530,000 distinct CDR3 sequences, about 16% seen once. The sample was also linked to a second study, of yellow fever vaccine responses in identical twins. That paper adds: Twins' vaccine T cell responses reportedly seemed partly convergent and partly personalized.

The source is a woman aged 18-35 years in good health. The source material was CD4+ T cells sorted from blood. The V gene is TRBV28, the J gene TRBJ2-3; no reliable D call. CDR3 DNA sequence: TGTGCCAGCAGTTCCTCCCCGCTGAAAGATACGCAGTATTTT. Translating gives CASSSSPLKDTQYF. The variable domain in full, completed from reference TRBV28 and TRBJ2-3, reads DVKVTQSSRYLVKRTGEKVFLECVQDMDHENMFWYRQDPGLGLRLIYFSYDVKMKEKGDIPEGYSVSREKKERFSLILESASTNQTSMYLCASSSSPLKDTQYFGPGTRLTVL.